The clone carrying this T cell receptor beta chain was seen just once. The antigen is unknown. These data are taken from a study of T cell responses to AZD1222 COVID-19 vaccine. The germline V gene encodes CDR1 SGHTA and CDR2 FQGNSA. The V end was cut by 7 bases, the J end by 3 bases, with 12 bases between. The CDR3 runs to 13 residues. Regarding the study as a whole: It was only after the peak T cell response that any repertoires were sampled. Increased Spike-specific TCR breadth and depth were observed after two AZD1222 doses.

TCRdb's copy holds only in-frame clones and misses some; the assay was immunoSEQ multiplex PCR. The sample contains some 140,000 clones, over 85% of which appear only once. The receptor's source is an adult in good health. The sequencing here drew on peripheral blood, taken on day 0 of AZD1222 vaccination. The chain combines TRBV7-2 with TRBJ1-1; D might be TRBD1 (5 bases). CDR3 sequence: CASILGVDTEAFF. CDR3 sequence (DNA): TGTGCCAGCATCCTAGGGGTGGACACTGAAGCTTTCTTT.